This entry features one TCR beta chain sequence. Germline values: CDR1 MNHEY, CDR2 SVGEGT. J gave up 0 bases and V 4 bases, and 5 bases lay outside the gene matches. CDR3 size: 15 residues. Method: immunoSEQ multiplex PCR; TCRdb's copy keeps in-frame clones and lacks some. Here the sample spans some 700,000 clones, about 87% being singletons. This specimen belongs to a study of blood T cell repertoires in COVID-19. Sequencing used peripheral blood. The J gene is TRBJ1-1, the V gene TRBV6-2 or TRBV6-3, with TRBD1 matching 7 bases. The sequence came from a woman aged 18 to 35 with acute or convalescent COVID-19. The CDR3 region has the DNA TGTGCCAGCAGTTTGACAGGGAGCATGAACACTGAAGCTTTCTTT. This encodes CASSLTGSMNTEAFF.